The following is a T cell receptor beta chain sequence with its context. This specimen comes from a study of T cell changes during pregnancy in multiple sclerosis. V lost 0 bases, J lost 5 bases, and 13 bases lay in between. This CDR3 contains 16 residues. Per the germline V gene, CDR1 is MRHNA and CDR2 is SNTAGT. Measured with immunoSEQ multiplex PCR; TCRdb has only the in-frame clones, and not every one. This sample has 30,000 to 45,000 clones; 88% occur once, and the top ten carry under 0.75%. This sample comprised CD4+ T cells from peripheral blood mononuclear cells, obtained in the first trimester of pregnancy. The chain couples TRBV6-4 to TRBJ2-2; weak D call: TRBD2 (6 bases). This clonotype was obtained from a female donor with multiple sclerosis, enrolled in a pregnancy study. CDR3 sequence: CASSDSKVGGTGELFF. The CDR3 DNA reads TGTGCCAGCAGTGACTCGAAGGTGGGGGGAACCGGGGAGCTGTTTTTT.